This passage covers 32 T cell receptor beta chains from one sample sequenced in a study of shared clonotypes between healthy human individuals. TCRdb's table, derived via immunoSEQ multiplex PCR, lists solely in-frame clones and lacks some. In the table there are approximately 1.5 million clones, approximately 98% of which are singletons. Sequencing was performed on naive CD4+ T cells sorted from blood. Subset denoted: CD45RA+ positively selected. The receptor set was obtained from a man aged 30 to 39 in good health.

The V gene is TRBV5-1, the J gene TRBJ2-2; D is possibly TRBD1 (7 bases). Per germline, CDR1 SGHRS and CDR2 YFSETQ. The germline V and J ends were trimmed by 1 base and 5 bases, with 12 bases remaining between them. The CDR3 contains 15 residues. The chain's CDR3 is CASSLIQGRTGELFF. The DNA for the CDR3 is TGCGCCAGCAGCTTGATACAGGGGAGGACCGGGGAGCTGTTTTTT.

This clone was counted between two and nine times. The rearrangement links TRBV5-1 to TRBJ1-4; a weak D match, TRBD1 (6 bases). The length of the CDR3 is 18 residues. V lost 2 bases and J lost 0, with 17 bases in between. The V gene's germline CDR1 is SGHRS and CDR2 YFSETQ. The DNA for the CDR3 is TGCGCCAGCAGCTTTGGAGGGGGAGACAGTGCAACTAATGAAAAACTGTTTTTT. It yields the protein CASSFGGGDSATNEKLFF.

The chain recombines TRBV11-2 with TRBJ2-3; 9 bases match TRBD2. V shed 3 bases, J shed 0 bases, and the junction held 7 bases outside the gene matches. CDR1 is SGHAT and CDR2 is FQNNGV in the germline V gene. The CDR3 spans 17 residues. The CDR3: CASSFAFLAGSTDTQYF. The CDR3 coding sequence is TGTGCCAGCAGCTTTGCTTTTCTAGCGGGAAGCACAGATACGCAGTATTTT.

This clone appeared a single time. The rearrangement uses TRBV14 and TRBJ2-1, with unresolved D. Trimming took 2 bases from V and 2 from J, leaving 10 bases between them. This CDR3 region has 15 residues. The germline V gene has CDR1 SGHDN and CDR2 FVKESK. This CDR3 reads CASSQSGFAYNEQFF. The CDR3 DNA is TGTGCCAGCAGCCAATCGGGTTTCGCCTACAATGAGCAGTTCTTC.

The chain links TRBV5-1 to TRBJ2-7; D is undetermined. The V end lost 1 base, the J end lost 3 bases, and 14 bases lay between the germline ends. CDR3 length: 15 residues. The germline gives CDR1 SGHRS, CDR2 YFSETQ. DNA of the CDR3: TGCGCCAGCAGCTTGTCTGTAAGAGAGAACTACGAGCAGTACTTC. Translated: CASSLSVRENYEQYF.

The CDR3 sequence: CASSFNGGINQPQHF. CDR3 coding DNA: TGTGCCAGCAGTTTTAACGGGGGGATCAATCAGCCCCAGCATTTT. This chain links TRBV27 with TRBJ1-5, with D possibly being TRBD1 (5 bases). Germline CDR1 is MNHEY and CDR2 is SMNVEV (reference sequence). V shed 3 bases and J shed 3 bases, with 12 bases lying between them. The CDR3 is 15 residues long.

This clone was recorded a few times. This chain uses TRBV5-1 with TRBJ1-2; D may be TRBD1 (5 bases). Trimming left V 4 bases short and J 5 bases short, with 15 bases between. The CDR3 length is 14 residues. Looked up from germline, CDR1 is SGHRS and CDR2 is YFSETQ. The CDR3 here is CASSPDTEGYGYTF. CDR3 bases: TGCGCCAGCAGCCCGGACACGGAGGGGTATGGCTACACCTTC.

The table lists this clone with a count of one. The chain is built from TRBV7-6 and TRBJ1-5, with 7 nucleotides matching TRBD1. Trimming cost V 5 bases and J 5 bases; bases outside gene matches: 6. The CDR3 sequence is 14 residues long. Germline V gene data show CDR1 as SGHVS and CDR2 as FNYEAQ. The CDR3 coding sequence is TGTGCCAGCAGCCGTTGGACAGGCTATCAGCCCCAGCATTTT. Translated, it gives CASSRWTGYQPQHF.

This sequence joins TRBV28 and TRBJ2-5, with D tentatively TRBD2 (6 bases). Trimming removed 5 bases at V and 5 bases at J, with 12 bases between. This CDR3 contains 13 residues. From germline, CDR1 is MDHEN and CDR2 SYDVKM. CDR3 coding DNA: TGTGCCAGCAGTCTGACTAGTCGGGAGACCCAGTACTTC. Protein product: CASSLTSRETQYF.

This clone was seen only once. The gene calls are TRBV18 and TRBJ2-7; D gene uncertain. Germline lookup yields CDR1 KGHSH and CDR2 LQKENI. V was cut by 4 bases and J by 2 bases, with 21 bases left in between. The CDR3 length is 17 residues. As DNA, the CDR3 is TGTGCCAGCTCACGAATATCCCAGCCGAAGCTTCCCTACGAGCAGTACTTC. Translation: CASSRISQPKLPYEQYF.

The chain recombines TRBV7-9 with TRBJ2-2; 12 bases align to TRBD2. Per germline, CDR1 SEHNR and CDR2 FQNEAQ (reference sequence). V shed 5 bases, J shed 2 bases, and the junction held 12 bases outside the gene matches. The CDR3 spans 19 residues. The CDR3 loop is CASSLFPGLAGLNTGELFF. CDR3 nucleotide sequence: TGTGCCAGCAGCCTTTTCCCGGGACTAGCGGGTCTCAACACCGGGGAGCTGTTTTTT.

In regard to this clone: In the same sample, other DNA sequences code for this CDR3. This sequence joins TRBV5-4 and TRBJ2-3; D possibly corresponds to TRBD1 (5 bases). V shed 0 bases and J shed 2 bases, with 10 bases lying between them. Germline CDR1 reads SGHNT; CDR2 reads YYREEE (reference sequence). CDR3 length: 15 amino acids. The CDR3 loop is CASSLGQGNTDTQYF. The CDR3 DNA follows: TGTGCCAGCAGCTTGGGGCAGGGAAACACAGATACGCAGTATTTT.

The chain employs TRBV27 and TRBJ2-5; 7 bases match TRBD1. V shed 6 bases and J 5 bases; nucleotides not matched to a gene: 9. This CDR3 has 14 residues. The germline gives CDR1 MNHEY, CDR2 SMNVEV (reference sequence). This CDR3 reads CASRLRTGIETQYF. Written as DNA, the CDR3 is TGTGCCAGCAGGCTCCGGACAGGAATCGAGACCCAGTACTTC.

This chain connects TRBV5-1 to TRBJ2-1, with 11 bases aligning to TRBD2. Germline CDR1 reads SGHRS; CDR2 reads YFSETQ. The trim removed 0 bases at V and 8 bases at J, leaving 7 bases unmatched. The CDR3 covers 16 residues. The CDR3 is CASSLAGIAGGHEQFF. DNA of the CDR3: TGCGCCAGCAGCTTGGCCGGGATAGCGGGAGGGCATGAGCAGTTCTTC.

Remarks on this clone: Other DNA sequences in the same sample also yield this CDR3. The chain combines TRBV18 with TRBJ2-7, with D perhaps given as TRBD1 or TRBD2 (6 bases each). The CDR3 sequence is 13 residues long. Deletions cut 2 bases from V and 4 bases from J, with 9 bases between. Germline CDR1 reads KGHSH; CDR2 reads LQKENI. The CDR3 DNA follows: TGTGCCAGCTCACCAAAGGGGGGATACGAGCAGTACTTC. Translating it yields CASSPKGGYEQYF.

This chain connects TRBV7-9 to TRBJ1-5, with a tentative D call TRBD1 (5 bases). The CDR3 has 13 residues. Trimming took off 5 bases at V and 6 bases at J, with 11 bases between the two ends. Germline CDR1 and CDR2: SEHNR and FQNEAQ (reference sequence). CDR3 nucleotides: TGTGCCAGCAGCCCGGGGGGGGTTCAGCCCCAGCATTTT. It is translated as CASSPGGVQPQHF.

CDR3 sequence: CASSRTGGFYNEQFF. The CDR3 DNA is TGCGCCAGCAGCCGGACAGGGGGCTTCTACAATGAGCAGTTCTTC. This rearrangement joins TRBV5-1 to TRBJ2-1; TRBD1 aligns across 11 bases. The CDR3 spans 15 residues. Germline CDR1 SGHRS, CDR2 YFSETQ. The V segment lost 4 bases and the J segment 3 bases; nucleotides outside the gene matches: 3.

This rearrangement joins TRBV30 to TRBJ1-3, with D unresolved. Trimming shortened V by 7 bases and J by 0 bases, and 13 bases separated the two germline ends. The CDR3 is 14 amino acids. Germline loops: CDR1 GTSNPN, CDR2 SVGIG (reference sequence). The CDR3 spells CAFDTADSGNTIYF. The CDR3 coding sequence is TGTGCCTTTGACACCGCGGACTCTGGAAACACCATATATTTT.

V usage is TRBV15 and J usage is TRBJ1-1, with TRBD1 as a possible D gene (5 bases). V was cut by 7 bases and J by 6 bases, with 15 bases left in between. The length of the CDR3 is 13 residues. From germline, CDR1 is LNHNV and CDR2 YYDKDF (reference sequence). The CDR3 is CATTFQGYAEAFF. The CDR3 bases are TGTGCCACCACCTTTCAGGGTTACGCTGAAGCTTTCTTT.

The chain couples TRBV30 to TRBJ2-6, with 10 positions matching TRBD1. Germline assignment: CDR1 GTSNPN and CDR2 SVGIG (reference sequence). With 2 bases clipped from V and 5 bases from J, the junction kept 3 bases outside the gene matches. The CDR3 sequence is 15 residues long. Here the CDR3 reads CAWSLTGGWANVLTF. In DNA, the CDR3 is TGTGCCTGGAGTCTGACAGGGGGCTGGGCCAACGTCCTGACTTTC.

The chain carries TRBV5-1 and TRBJ2-7; 7 bases agree with TRBD1. Germline assignment: CDR1 SGHRS and CDR2 YFSETQ. The V segment lost 5 bases and the J segment 2 bases; nucleotides outside the gene matches: 7. This CDR3 is built from 14 residues. The CDR3 coding sequence is TGCGCCAGCAGTTCTGAGGACAGGACCTACGAGCAGTACTTC. This sequence encodes CASSSEDRTYEQYF.

This clone was seen just once. The chain uses TRBV18 and TRBJ2-3; tentative D call: TRBD1 (5 bases). Germline CDR1 reads KGHSH; CDR2 reads LQKENI. The CDR3 length is 15 residues. Trimming took 2 bases from V and 2 from J, leaving 11 bases between them. CDR3 in amino acids: CASSPFTGNTDTQYF. The CDR3, as DNA: TGTGCCAGCTCACCATTTACAGGCAACACAGATACGCAGTATTTT.

For the CDR3, the DNA is TGTGCCAGCAGCGTCCGGAGGGATTCCTACAATGAGCAGTTCTTC. Translated, it gives CASSVRRDSYNEQFF. The rearrangement joins TRBV9 to TRBJ2-1, with D possibly matching TRBD2 (6 bases). This CDR3 is built from 15 residues. Germline V CDR1 and CDR2: SGDLS, YYNGEE. V was clipped by 2 bases and J by 1 base, with 10 bases between them.

The chain uses TRBV7-8 and TRBJ1-5; unclear D gene. Trimming shortened V by 3 bases and J by 7 bases, and 10 bases separated the two germline ends. This CDR3 has 13 residues. Germline-derived CDR1 and CDR2 are SGHVS and FQNEAQ. The CDR3 protein is CASSFEGGQPQHF. For the CDR3, the DNA is TGTGCCAGCAGCTTCGAGGGTGGGCAGCCCCAGCATTTT.

The rearrangement joins TRBV29-1 to TRBJ2-7; D is possibly TRBD2 (6 bases). V was shortened by 3 bases and J by 4 bases, with 22 bases between the two germline ends. Germline assignment: CDR1 SQVTM and CDR2 ANQGSEA. The CDR3 has 16 residues. This CDR3 is CSVEAFARLGGYEQYF. The DNA for the CDR3 is TGCAGCGTTGAGGCCTTCGCCCGACTAGGTGGGTACGAGCAGTACTTC.

The chain uses TRBV4-1 and TRBJ2-1, with a tentative D call TRBD2 (6 bases). Trimming pared 3 bases from V and 7 bases from J, leaving 22 bases between. Germline lookup yields CDR1 MGHRA and CDR2 YSYEKL. The CDR3 has 17 amino acids. This CDR3 reads CASSQLEAGLSGNEQFF. CDR3 nucleotides: TGCGCCAGCAGCCAGCTTGAGGCGGGACTGTCCGGGAATGAGCAGTTCTTC.

The rearrangement joins TRBV5-1 to TRBJ2-3; D is possibly TRBD2 (5 bases). Trimming left V 0 bases short and J 0 bases short, with 11 bases between. The CDR3 has 16 residues. Germline V gene lookup returns CDR1 SGHRS and CDR2 YFSETQ. The DNA of the CDR3 is TGCGCCAGCAGCTTGGCTGACGGGGAAAGCACAGATACGCAGTATTTT. This codes for CASSLADGESTDTQYF.

CDR3 DNA sequence: TGTGCCAGCAGCCAAGTTACCAGGGTGGAGGAGACCCAGTACTTC. It specifies CASSQVTRVEETQYF. The chain has TRBV4-2 and TRBJ2-5; maybe TRBD1 (5 bases). Trimming took off 1 base at V and 5 bases at J, with 14 bases between the two ends. CDR1 LGHNA and CDR2 YNFKEQ come from the germline V gene. The CDR3 consists of 15 residues.

The chain has TRBV28 and TRBJ2-1; TRBD2 is a possible D gene (6 bases). The CDR3 totals 15 residues. V lost 4 bases and J lost 9, with 19 bases in between. Germline CDR1 MDHEN, CDR2 SYDVKM. CDR3 sequence reads: CASSSPGEVGGEQFF. CDR3 nucleotide sequence: TGTGCCAGCAGTTCCCCGGGAGAGGTCGGAGGTGAGCAGTTCTTC.

The J gene is TRBJ2-3, the V gene TRBV18; 14 positions agree with TRBD2. From germline, CDR1 is KGHSH and CDR2 LQKENI. This CDR3 comprises 17 residues. Unmatched junction bases numbered 3, after V lost 3 bases and J lost 1 base. The CDR3 nucleotides are TGTGCCAGCTCACCTCGACTAGCGGGAGGGGGCACAGATACGCAGTATTTT. Its protein is CASSPRLAGGGTDTQYF.

V and J are TRBV11-3 and TRBJ2-7; D may be TRBD1 or TRBD2 (5 bases each). Germline V gene lookup returns CDR1 SGHNT and CDR2 YENEEA. The CDR3 contains 13 residues. Deletions cut 1 base from V and 2 bases from J, with 6 bases between. The chain's CDR3 is CASSLGGTYEQYF. In nucleotides, the CDR3 is TGTGCCAGCAGCTTAGGGGGGACCTACGAGCAGTACTTC.

The gene calls are TRBV5-1 and TRBJ2-3, with D possibly TRBD2 on 5 matching bases. Germline V gives CDR1 SGHRS, CDR2 YFSETQ. V gave up 0 bases and J gave up 3 bases, with 20 bases separating them. The CDR3 loop spans 18 amino acids. CDR3 DNA sequence: TGCGCCAGCAGCTTGGGGACCGCACTAATCTCGGGAACAGATACGCAGTATTTT. It codes for CASSLGTALISGTDTQYF.